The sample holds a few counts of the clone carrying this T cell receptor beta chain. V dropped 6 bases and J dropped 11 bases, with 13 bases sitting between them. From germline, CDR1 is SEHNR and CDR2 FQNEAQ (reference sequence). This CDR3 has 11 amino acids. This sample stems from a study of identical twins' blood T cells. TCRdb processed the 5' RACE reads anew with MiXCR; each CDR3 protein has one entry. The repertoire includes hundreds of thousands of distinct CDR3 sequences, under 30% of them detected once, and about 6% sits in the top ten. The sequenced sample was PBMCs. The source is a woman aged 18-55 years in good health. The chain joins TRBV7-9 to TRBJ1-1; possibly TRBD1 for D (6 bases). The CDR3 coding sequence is TGTGCCAGCAGACCCACAGGGAACGCTTTCTTT. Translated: CASRPTGNAFF.